These 10 T cell receptor beta chains originate from one sample sequenced in a study of shared clonotypes between healthy human individuals (dated by TCRdb to 2020 to 2021). The library was built by means of the immunoSEQ multiplex PCR assay. TCRdb mirrors the immuneACCESS table, restricted to in-frame sequences. Some clones are absent from its copies; in checked studies, under half trace to an unresolved V gene, and the reason for the others is unknown. The sample contains millions of clones, around 90% of them found a single time. The ten top clones hold more than 0.12% of the sample. The sequencing input was naive CD4+ T cells sorted from blood. Read against the paper, the sample's cell subset or site label means: CD45RA+ positively selected. The receptors shown here come from a man aged 18 to 29 in good health.

The chain has TRBV6-6 and TRBJ2-7; D assignment may be TRBD1 or TRBD2 (6 bases each). CDR1 is MNHNY, CDR2 SVGAGI, per germline (reference sequence). The CDR3 loop spans 15 amino acids. With 8 bases removed from V and 2 bases from J, the gap between germline ends came to 19 bases. For the CDR3, the DNA is TGTGCCAGCGGCGTGGGGGGCTCGCCTACCTACGAGCAGTACTTC. This translates into CASGVGGSPTYEQYF.

A note on this clone: Other DNA sequences in the sample encode the same CDR3. V and J are TRBV27 and TRBJ1-5, with D hard to call. In germline, CDR1 is MNHEY, CDR2 SMNVEV (reference sequence). V lost 2 bases, J lost 2 bases, and 4 bases lay in between. CDR3 size: 13 residues. The CDR3 DNA follows: TGTGCCAGCAGTTTAACTGGCAATCAGCCCCAGCATTTT. Its protein product is CASSLTGNQPQHF.

The V and J genes are TRBV14 and TRBJ2-1, with 10 bases fitting TRBD2. Germline V lookup: CDR1 SGHDN, CDR2 FVKESK. V shed 7 bases, J shed 1 base, and the junction held 4 bases outside the gene matches. There are 15 residues in the CDR3. CDR3 sequence: CASNLAGASYNEQFF. The CDR3 DNA is TGTGCCAGCAACCTAGCGGGAGCTTCCTACAATGAGCAGTTCTTC.

As to this clone: The same CDR3 also results from other DNA sequences found in this sample. The chain combines TRBV5-4 with TRBJ2-2; 10 bases fit TRBD1. The V gene's germline CDR1 is SGHNT and CDR2 YYREEE (reference sequence). Trimming cost V 2 bases and J 4 bases; bases outside gene matches: 2. CDR3 length: 15 residues. CDR3 in DNA: TGTGCCAGCAGCTTCGGGACAGGGGTCACCGGGGAGCTGTTTTTT. Translation: CASSFGTGVTGELFF.

The chain recombines TRBV18 with TRBJ1-4; D is unclear. The CDR3 consists of 13 residues. Germline V gene sequence: CDR1 KGHSH, CDR2 LQKENI. V was trimmed by 5 bases and J by 3 bases, leaving 7 bases between them. This CDR3 reads CASSLRANEKLFF. The CDR3 nucleotides read TGTGCCAGCTCATTACGCGCTAATGAAAAACTGTTTTTT. Drawing the rest from reference TRBV18 and TRBJ1-4, the complete variable domain is NAGVMQNPRHLVRRRGQEARLRCSPMKGHSHVYWYRQLPEEGLKFMVYLQKENIIDESGMPKERFSAEFPKEGPSILRIQQVVRGDSAAYFCASSLRANEKLFFGSGTQLSVL.

The chain recombines TRBV29-1 with TRBJ2-7; D unresolved. V lost 0 bases, J lost 4 bases, and 19 bases lay in between. There are 16 residues in the CDR3. CDR1 is SQVTM and CDR2 is ANQGSEA in the germline V gene. The CDR3 reads CSVEDPRPTLLYEQYF. The CDR3, as DNA: TGCAGCGTTGAAGATCCCCGGCCTACTCTTCTTTACGAGCAGTACTTC.

The genes are TRBV2 and TRBJ1-6; D not resolved. V was trimmed by 6 bases and J by 7 bases, leaving 13 bases between them. The CDR3 loop spans 14 amino acids. Germline V CDR1 and CDR2: SNHLY, FYNNEI. The CDR3 coding sequence is TGTGCCAGCAGGACCTTCGAACGGAATTCACCCCTCCACTTT. Amino acid sequence: CASRTFERNSPLHF.

This chain joins TRBV7-2 and TRBJ1-2; no clear D. The CDR3 consists of 12 residues. Germline CDR1 SGHTA, CDR2 FQGNSA. V was pared by 5 bases and J by 4 bases, with 8 bases between. CDR3 coding DNA: TGTGCCAGCAGCCTAGACACCTATGGCTACACCTTC. Amino acid sequence: CASSLDTYGYTF.

The rearrangement links TRBV7-3 to TRBJ2-4; unclear D gene. Germline CDR1 reads SGHTA; CDR2 reads FQGTGA. V was shortened by 5 bases and J by 6 bases, with 11 bases between the two germline ends. The CDR3 has 13 amino acids. CDR3 sequence (DNA): TGTGCCAGCAGCCCAGCCCCTGGAAACATTCAGTACTTC. Residues: CASSPAPGNIQYF.

Regarding this clone: Other DNA sequences from this sample encode an identical CDR3 as well. The chain couples TRBV5-1 to TRBJ1-6, with D unclear. Germline loops: CDR1 SGHRS, CDR2 YFSETQ. The CDR3 covers 15 residues. Trimming removed 2 bases from V and 4 bases from J, with 10 bases in between. CDR3 sequence: CASSFEGPYNSPLHF. The CDR3 region has the DNA TGCGCCAGCAGCTTTGAGGGCCCATATAATTCACCCCTCCACTTT. Filled out from reference TRBV5-1 and TRBJ1-6, the complete variable domain reads KAGVTQTPRYLIKTRGQQVTLSCSPISGHRSVSWYQQTPGQGLQFLFEYFSETQRNKGNFPGRFSGRQFSNSRSEMNVSTLELGDSALYLCASSFEGPYNSPLHFGNGTRLTVT.